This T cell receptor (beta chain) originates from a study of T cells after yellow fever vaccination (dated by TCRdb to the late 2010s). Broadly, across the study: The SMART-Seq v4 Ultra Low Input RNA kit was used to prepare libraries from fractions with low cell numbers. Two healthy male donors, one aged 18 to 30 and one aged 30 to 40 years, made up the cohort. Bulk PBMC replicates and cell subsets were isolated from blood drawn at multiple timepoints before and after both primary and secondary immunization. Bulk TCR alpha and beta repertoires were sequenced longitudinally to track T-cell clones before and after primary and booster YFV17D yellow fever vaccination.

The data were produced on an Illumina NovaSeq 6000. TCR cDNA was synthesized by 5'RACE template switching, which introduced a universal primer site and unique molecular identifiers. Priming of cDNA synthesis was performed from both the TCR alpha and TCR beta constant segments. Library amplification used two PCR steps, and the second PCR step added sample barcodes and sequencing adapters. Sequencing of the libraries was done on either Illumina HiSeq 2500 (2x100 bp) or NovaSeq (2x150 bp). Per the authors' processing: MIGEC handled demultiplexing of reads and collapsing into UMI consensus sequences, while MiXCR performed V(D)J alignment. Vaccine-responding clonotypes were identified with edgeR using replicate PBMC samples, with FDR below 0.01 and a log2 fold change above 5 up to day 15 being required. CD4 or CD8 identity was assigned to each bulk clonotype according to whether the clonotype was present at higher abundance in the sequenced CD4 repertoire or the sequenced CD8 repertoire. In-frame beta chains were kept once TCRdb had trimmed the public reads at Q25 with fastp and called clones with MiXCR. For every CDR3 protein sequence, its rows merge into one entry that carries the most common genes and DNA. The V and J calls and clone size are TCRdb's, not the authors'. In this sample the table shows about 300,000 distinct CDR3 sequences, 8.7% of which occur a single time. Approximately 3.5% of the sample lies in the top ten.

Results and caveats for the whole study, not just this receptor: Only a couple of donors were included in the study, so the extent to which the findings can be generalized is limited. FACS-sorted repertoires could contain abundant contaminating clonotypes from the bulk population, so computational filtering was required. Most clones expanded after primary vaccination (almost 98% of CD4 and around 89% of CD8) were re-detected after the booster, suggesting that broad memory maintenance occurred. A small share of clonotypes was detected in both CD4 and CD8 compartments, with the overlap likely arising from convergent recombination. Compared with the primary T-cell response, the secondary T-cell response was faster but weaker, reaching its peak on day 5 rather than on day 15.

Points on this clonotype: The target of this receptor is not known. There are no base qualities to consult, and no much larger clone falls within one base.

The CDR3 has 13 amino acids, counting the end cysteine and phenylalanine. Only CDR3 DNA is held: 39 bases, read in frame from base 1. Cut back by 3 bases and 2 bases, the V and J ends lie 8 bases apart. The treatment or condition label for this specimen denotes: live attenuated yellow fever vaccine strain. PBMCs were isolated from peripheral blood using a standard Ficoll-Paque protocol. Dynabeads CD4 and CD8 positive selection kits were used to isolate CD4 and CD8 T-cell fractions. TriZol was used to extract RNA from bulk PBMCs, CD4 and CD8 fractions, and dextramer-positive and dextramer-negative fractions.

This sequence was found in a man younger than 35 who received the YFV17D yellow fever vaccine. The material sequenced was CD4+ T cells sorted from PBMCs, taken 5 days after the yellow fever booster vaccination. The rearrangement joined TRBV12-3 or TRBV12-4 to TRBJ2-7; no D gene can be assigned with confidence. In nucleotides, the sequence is TGTGCCAGCAGTTTCCTGAGGCCCTACGAGCAGTACTTC. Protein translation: CASSFLRPYEQYF.